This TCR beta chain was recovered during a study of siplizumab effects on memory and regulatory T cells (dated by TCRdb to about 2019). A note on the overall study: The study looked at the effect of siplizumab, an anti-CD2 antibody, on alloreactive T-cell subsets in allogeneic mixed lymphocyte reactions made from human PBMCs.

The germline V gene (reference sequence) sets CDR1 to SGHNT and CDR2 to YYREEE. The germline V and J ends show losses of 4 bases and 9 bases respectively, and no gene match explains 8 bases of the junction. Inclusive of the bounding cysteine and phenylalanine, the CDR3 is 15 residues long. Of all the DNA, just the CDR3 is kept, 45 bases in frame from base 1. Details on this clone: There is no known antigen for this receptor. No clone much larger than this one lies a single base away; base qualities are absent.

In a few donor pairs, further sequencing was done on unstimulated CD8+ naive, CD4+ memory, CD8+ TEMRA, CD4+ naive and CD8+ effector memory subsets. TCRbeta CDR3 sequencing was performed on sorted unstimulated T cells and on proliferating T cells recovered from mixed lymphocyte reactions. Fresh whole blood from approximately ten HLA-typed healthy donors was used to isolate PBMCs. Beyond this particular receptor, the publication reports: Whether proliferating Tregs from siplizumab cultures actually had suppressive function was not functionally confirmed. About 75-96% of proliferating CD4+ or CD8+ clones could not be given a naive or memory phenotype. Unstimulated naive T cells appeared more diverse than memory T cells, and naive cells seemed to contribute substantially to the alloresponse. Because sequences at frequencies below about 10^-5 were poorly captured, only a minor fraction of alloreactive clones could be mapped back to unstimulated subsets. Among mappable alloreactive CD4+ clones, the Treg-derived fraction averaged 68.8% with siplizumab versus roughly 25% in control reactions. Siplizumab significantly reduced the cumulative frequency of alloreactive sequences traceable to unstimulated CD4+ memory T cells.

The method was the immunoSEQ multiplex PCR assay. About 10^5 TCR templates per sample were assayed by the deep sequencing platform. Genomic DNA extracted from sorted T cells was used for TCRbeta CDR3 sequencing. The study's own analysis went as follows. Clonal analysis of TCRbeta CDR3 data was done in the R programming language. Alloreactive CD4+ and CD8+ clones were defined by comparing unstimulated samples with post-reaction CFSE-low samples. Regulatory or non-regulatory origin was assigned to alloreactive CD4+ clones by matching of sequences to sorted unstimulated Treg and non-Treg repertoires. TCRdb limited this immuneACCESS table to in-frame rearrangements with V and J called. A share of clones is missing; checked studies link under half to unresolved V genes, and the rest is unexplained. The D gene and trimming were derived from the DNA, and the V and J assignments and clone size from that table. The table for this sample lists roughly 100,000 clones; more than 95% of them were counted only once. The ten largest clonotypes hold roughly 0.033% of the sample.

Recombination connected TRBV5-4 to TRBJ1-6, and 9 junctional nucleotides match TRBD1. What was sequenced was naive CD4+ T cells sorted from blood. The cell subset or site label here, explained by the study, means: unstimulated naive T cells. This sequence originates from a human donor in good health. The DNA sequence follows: TGTGCCAGCAGCATTGACAGGGGGGCGAGTTCACCCCTCCACTTT. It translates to CASSIDRGASSPLHF.